Listed below are T cell receptor beta chains from one sample, sequenced in a study of blood T cell repertoires in COVID-19. Measured with immunoSEQ multiplex PCR; TCRdb has only the in-frame clones, and not every one. This sample has 170,000 or so clones, with just over 85% found just once. Sequenced sample: peripheral blood. These TCRs come from a man aged 50-60 years with active or convalescent COVID-19. Each CDR3 is given with its conserved first and last residue. The D gene is left open where the match is weak. Clone size appears in some rows only: once, few, many, or a class for an expanded clone.

.	TRBJ1-1	.	TRBV7-2	CASSLPQDLMNTEAFF	TGTGCCAGCAGCCTCCCACAGGACCTCATGAACACTGAAGCTTTCTTT
.	TRBJ2-5	.	TRBV5-1	CASSLGGVEETQYF	TGCGCCAGCAGCTTGGGGGGGGTCGAAGAGACCCAGTACTTC
.	TRBJ2-4	.	TRBV4-3	CASSQDGVQNIQYF	TGCGCCAGCAGCCAAGATGGAGTCCAAAACATTCAGTACTTC
TRBD1	TRBJ2-7	.	TRBV6-5	CASSYYRGSYEQYF	TGTGCCAGCAGTTATTACAGGGGTTCCTACGAGCAGTACTTC
TRBD1	TRBJ1-6	.	TRBV11-1	CASSPRDRVSPLHF	TGTGCCAGCAGCCCACGGGACAGGGTCTCACCCCTCCACTTT
TRBD2	TRBJ2-1	.	TRBV14	CASSQPLGGRANEQFF	TGTGCCAGCAGCCAACCCTTGGGCGGGAGGGCGAATGAGCAGTTCTTC
.	TRBJ1-5	.	TRBV2	CASSEARGNQPQHF	TGTGCCAGCAGTGAAGCAAGAGGCAATCAGCCCCAGCATTTT
TRBD1	TRBJ2-3	once	TRBV6-5	CASSLAQGTGTHTQYF	TGTGCCAGCAGTTTGGCTCAAGGGACAGGGACGCATACGCAGTATTTT
.	TRBJ2-5	.	TRBV5-1	CASSTQGGRETQYF	TGCGCCAGCAGCACCCAAGGAGGGCGGGAGACCCAGTACTTC
TRBD2	TRBJ2-1	.	TRBV10-3	CAISERLLTSGGAFEQFF	TGTGCCATCAGTGAGAGACTGCTAACTAGCGGGGGGGCCTTTGAGCAGTTCTTC
.	TRBJ2-7	.	TRBV20-1	CSARVVSEQYF	TGCAGTGCTAGAGTGGTGAGCGAGCAGTACTTC
TRBD2	TRBJ2-3	few	TRBV6-2/TRBV6-3	CASSYDRERDSTDTQYF	TGTGCCAGCAGTTACGATCGAGAGCGGGACAGCACAGATACGCAGTATTTT
.	TRBJ1-4	.	TRBV5-5	CASSSYSNEKLFF	TGTGCCAGCAGCTCCTACAGTAATGAAAAACTGTTTTTT
.	TRBJ1-5	.	TRBV2	CASSLLDSQNQPQHF	TGTGCCAGCAGCCTACTCGACAGCCAAAATCAGCCCCAGCATTTT
TRBD1	TRBJ2-7	.	TRBV7-2	CASSIGQGNTYEQYF	TGTGCCAGTAGTATCGGACAGGGGAATACCTACGAGCAGTACTTC
.	TRBJ2-2	few	TRBV6-5	CASTRGTGELFF	TGTGCCAGCACCAGAGGTACCGGGGAGCTGTTTTTT
TRBD2	TRBJ2-2	.	TRBV7-2	CASSLLAGGPNGELFF	TGTGCCAGCAGCTTACTGGCGGGAGGGCCGAACGGGGAGCTGTTTTTT
.	TRBJ2-3	.	TRBV20-1	CSARATDTQYF	TGCAGTGCTAGAGCGACAGATACGCAGTATTTT
.	TRBJ2-7	few	TRBV6-5	CASSFQESSYEQYF	TGTGCCAGCAGTTTCCAGGAAAGCTCCTACGAGCAGTACTTC
.	TRBJ1-5	.	TRBV6-5	CASSLSPDQPQHF	TGTGCCAGCAGTCTATCTCCGGATCAGCCCCAGCATTTT
TRBD1	TRBJ2-7	.	TRBV24-1	CATSDPGQGHYEQYF	TGTGCCACCAGTGACCCTGGACAGGGACACTACGAGCAGTACTTC
TRBD2	TRBJ2-1	.	TRBV19	CASTGTSGGLRSDEQFF	TGTGCCAGCACGGGCACTAGCGGGGGGTTACGGAGTGATGAGCAGTTCTTC
.	TRBJ1-2	.	TRBV30	CAWSVGGHRGYTF	TGTGCCTGGAGTGTTGGCGGGCACAGAGGCTACACCTTC
.	TRBJ2-3	.	TRBV3-1/TRBV3-2	CASSSRGIHTDTQYF	TGTGCCAGCAGCTCGAGAGGGATCCATACAGATACGCAGTATTTT
.	TRBJ1-1	.	TRBV4-1	CASSPVRENTEAFF	TGCGCCAGCAGCCCCGTACGCGAGAACACTGAAGCTTTCTTT
.	TRBJ2-7	.	TRBV11-3	CASSHQGGPRYEQYF	TGTGCCAGCAGCCATCAGGGGGGTCCACGCTACGAGCAGTACTTC
TRBD2	TRBJ2-7	once	TRBV6-6	CASSSTSGPYEQYF	TGTGCCAGCAGTTCGACTAGCGGCCCCTACGAGCAGTACTTC
.	TRBJ1-4	.	TRBV5-6	CASSSEETSNEKLFF	TGTGCCAGCAGCTCGGAGGAGACTTCTAATGAAAAACTGTTTTTT
.	TRBJ1-2	few	TRBV20-1	CSAQTGPGYTF	TGCAGTGCTCAAACAGGGCCCGGCTACACCTTC
.	TRBJ1-3	.	TRBV10-3	CAISDRLISGNTIYF	TGTGCCATCAGTGACAGGTTAATCTCTGGAAACACCATATATTTT
TRBD1	TRBJ1-1	.	TRBV5-4	CASSFRGSHPEAFF	TGTGCCAGCAGCTTCAGGGGGTCGCACCCTGAAGCTTTCTTT
.	TRBJ1-1	.	TRBV15	CATSRDIVLQGNTEAFF	TGTGCCACCAGCAGAGATATCGTCTTACAGGGGAACACTGAAGCTTTCTTT
.	TRBJ1-1	few	TRBV9	CASSYSGVRTEAFF	TGTGCCAGCAGCTACTCGGGGGTGAGGACTGAAGCTTTCTTT
TRBD2	TRBJ2-7	.	TRBV27	CASSLGLAGAPWNEQYF	TGTGCCAGCAGTTTAGGTCTAGCGGGGGCGCCTTGGAACGAGCAGTACTTC
.	TRBJ2-6	.	TRBV2	CASSGFHGSGANVLTF	TGTGCCAGCAGTGGATTCCACGGCTCTGGGGCCAACGTCCTGACTTTC
TRBD2	TRBJ2-1	once	TRBV6-5	CASRREALYNEQFF	TGTGCCAGCCGTCGGGAGGCCCTCTACAATGAGCAGTTCTTC
TRBD1	TRBJ2-5	.	TRBV6-6	CASSRQGARETQYF	TGTGCCAGCAGCCGACAGGGCGCCAGGGAGACCCAGTACTTC
.	TRBJ1-1	.	TRBV18	CASSPPGTRVEAFF	TGTGCCAGCTCACCCCCCGGGACACGGGTTGAAGCTTTCTTT
TRBD2	TRBJ2-2	.	TRBV4-1	CASRGAGGSTGELFF	TGCGCCAGTAGGGGTGCGGGAGGAAGTACCGGGGAGCTGTTTTTT
.	TRBJ2-7	.	TRBV6-1	CASSEQGPVGEQYF	TGTGCCAGCAGTGAACAAGGCCCAGTCGGGGAGCAGTACTTC
.	TRBJ2-3	.	TRBV24-1	CATSDRTRTDTQYF	TGTGCCACCAGTGATCGGACTCGTACAGATACGCAGTATTTT